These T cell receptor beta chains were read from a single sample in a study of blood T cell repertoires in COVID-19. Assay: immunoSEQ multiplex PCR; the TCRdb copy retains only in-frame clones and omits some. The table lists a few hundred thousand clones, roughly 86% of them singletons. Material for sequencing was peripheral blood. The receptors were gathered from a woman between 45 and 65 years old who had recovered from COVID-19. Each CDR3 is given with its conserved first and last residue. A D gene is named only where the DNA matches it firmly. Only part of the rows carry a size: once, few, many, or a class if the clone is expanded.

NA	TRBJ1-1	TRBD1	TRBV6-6	CASSSSTGGEAFF	TGTGCCAGCAGTTCCTCGACAGGGGGCGAAGCTTTCTTT
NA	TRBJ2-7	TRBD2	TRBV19	CASSIEGLAGRSYEQYF	TGTGCCAGTAGTATAGAGGGACTAGCGGGACGCTCCTACGAGCAGTACTTC
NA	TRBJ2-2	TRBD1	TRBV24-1	CATTPGGNTGELFF	TGTGCCACCACCCCAGGGGGAAACACCGGGGAGCTGTTTTTT
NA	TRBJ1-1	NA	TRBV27	CASSLWAGGVNTEAFF	TGTGCCAGCAGTTTATGGGCGGGGGGAGTGAACACTGAAGCTTTCTTT
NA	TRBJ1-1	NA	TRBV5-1	CASSSQDSTEAFF	TGCGCCAGCAGCTCCCAGGATAGCACTGAAGCTTTCTTT
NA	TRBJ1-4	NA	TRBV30	CAWIHRPDRNNEKLFF	TGTGCCTGGATCCACCGCCCCGACAGGAATAATGAAAAACTGTTTTTT
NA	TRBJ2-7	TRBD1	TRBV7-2	CASSPRTGGGWEQYF	TGTGCCAGCAGCCCCCGGACAGGGGGCGGATGGGAGCAGTACTTC
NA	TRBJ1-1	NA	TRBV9	CASSPLSRNTEAFF	TGTGCCAGCAGTCCCCTGTCCAGGAACACTGAAGCTTTCTTT
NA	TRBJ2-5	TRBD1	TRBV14	CASSRTTGTASRETQYF	TGTGCCAGCAGCCGAACCACCGGGACAGCGTCTCGGGAGACCCAGTACTTC
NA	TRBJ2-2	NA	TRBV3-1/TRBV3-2	CASTPGDTGELFF	TGTGCCAGCACTCCGGGGGACACCGGGGAGCTGTTTTTT
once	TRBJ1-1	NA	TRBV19	CASSEVQGTEAFF	TGTGCCAGTAGTGAGGTTCAGGGCACTGAAGCTTTCTTT
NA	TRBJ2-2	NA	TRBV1	CTSTLVLWEEQTGELFF	TGCACCAGCACTTTAGTGCTGTGGGAGGAACAGACCGGGGAGCTGTTTTTT
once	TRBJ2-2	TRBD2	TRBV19	CASTPGLAGGLLTGELFF	TGTGCCAGTACCCCGGGACTAGCGGGAGGACTTCTCACCGGGGAGCTGTTTTTT
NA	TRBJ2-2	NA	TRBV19	CASSSGATGELFF	TGTGCCAGTAGTAGCGGGGCCACCGGGGAGCTGTTTTTT
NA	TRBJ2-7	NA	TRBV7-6	CASSLVPGTYEQYF	TGTGCCAGCAGCTTAGTTCCCGGTACCTACGAGCAGTACTTC
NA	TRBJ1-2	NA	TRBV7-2	CASSTETEPRGYTF	TGTGCCAGCAGCACGGAGACCGAACCGAGGGGCTACACCTTC
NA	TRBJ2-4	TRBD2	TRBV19	CASSISGAGRRIQYF	TGTGCCAGTAGTATAAGCGGGGCGGGGCGCCGCATTCAGTACTTC
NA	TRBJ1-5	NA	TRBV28	CATDTNSNQPQHF	TGTGCCACCGACACGAATAGCAATCAGCCCCAGCATTTT
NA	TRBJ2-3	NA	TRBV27	CASSWALQVGLPDTQYF	TGTGCCAGCAGTTGGGCCCTCCAGGTCGGTTTACCAGATACGCAGTATTTT
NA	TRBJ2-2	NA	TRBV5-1	CASSLGATFTGELFF	TGCGCCAGCAGCTTGGGGGCCACATTCACCGGGGAGCTGTTTTTT
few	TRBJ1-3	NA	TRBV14	CASSQVRGLSSGNTIYF	TGTGCCAGCAGCCAAGTTAGGGGATTATCCTCTGGAAACACCATATATTTT
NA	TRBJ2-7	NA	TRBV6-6	CASSPTGLSVTYYEQYF	TGTGCCAGCAGTCCCACCGGACTTTCAGTCACATACTACGAGCAGTACTTC
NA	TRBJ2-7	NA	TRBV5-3	CARSLAQGPSYEQYF	TGTGCCAGAAGCTTGGCGCAGGGCCCTTCTTACGAGCAGTACTTC
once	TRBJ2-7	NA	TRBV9	CASSVATGSYEQYF	TGTGCCAGCAGCGTAGCGACGGGCTCCTACGAGCAGTACTTC
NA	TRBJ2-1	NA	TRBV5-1	CASSLRSGSYNEQFF	TGCGCCAGCAGCTTAAGATCCGGGAGCTACAATGAGCAGTTCTTC
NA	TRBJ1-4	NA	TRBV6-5	CASSRGTGKVEKLFF	TGTGCCAGCAGCCGCGGAACAGGGAAGGTTGAAAAACTGTTTTTT
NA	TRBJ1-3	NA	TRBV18	CASSPAGWGLSGNTIYF	TGTGCCAGCTCTCCGGCGGGCTGGGGGCTCTCTGGAAACACCATATATTTT
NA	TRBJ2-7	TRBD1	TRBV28	CASSLSGQVNYEQYF	TGTGCCAGCAGTTTATCGGGACAGGTTAACTACGAGCAGTACTTC
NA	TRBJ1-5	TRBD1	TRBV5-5	CASSSSGTGPFGVQPQHF	TGTGCCAGCAGCTCCTCCGGGACAGGGCCGTTCGGGGTTCAGCCCCAGCATTTT
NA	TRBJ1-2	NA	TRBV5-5	CASRPPGREVDGYTF	TGTGCCAGCAGGCCCCCCGGCCGGGAAGTGGATGGCTACACCTTC
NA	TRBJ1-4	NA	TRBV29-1	CSVESSFGGGLKEKLFF	TGCAGCGTTGAATCCTCATTCGGGGGTGGCCTCAAGGAAAAACTGTTTTTT
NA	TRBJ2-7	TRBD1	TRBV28	CASSLQGGVYEQYF	TGTGCCAGCAGTTTACAAGGGGGCGTCTACGAGCAGTACTTC
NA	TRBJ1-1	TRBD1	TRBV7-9	CASSSGGSVTEAFF	TGTGCCAGCAGCTCAGGGGGTTCAGTCACTGAAGCTTTCTTT
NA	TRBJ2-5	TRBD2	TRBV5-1	CASSPTSGGSETQYF	TGCGCCAGCAGCCCAACTAGCGGGGGTTCAGAGACCCAGTACTTC
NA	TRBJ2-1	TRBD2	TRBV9	CASSVAPSGGAVGNEQFF	TGTGCCAGCAGCGTAGCCCCTAGCGGGGGGGCGGTCGGCAATGAGCAGTTCTTC
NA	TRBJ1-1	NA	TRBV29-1	CSVGQLNTEAFF	TGCAGCGTTGGACAATTGAACACTGAAGCTTTCTTT
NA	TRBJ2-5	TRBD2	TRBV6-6	CASSYSVGGSEETQYF	TGTGCCAGCAGTTACTCCGTGGGAGGGAGCGAAGAGACCCAGTACTTC
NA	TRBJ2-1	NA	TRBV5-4	CASSSAQGRRHNEQFF	TGTGCCAGCAGCTCGGCCCAGGGTAGGCGCCACAATGAGCAGTTCTTC
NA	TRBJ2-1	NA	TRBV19	CASSISGVLNPNEQFF	TGTGCCAGTAGTATATCAGGGGTTTTGAATCCGAATGAGCAGTTCTTC
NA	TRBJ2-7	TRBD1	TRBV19	CASSTSWGQNYEQYF	TGTGCCAGTAGTACCTCTTGGGGACAGAACTACGAGCAGTACTTC
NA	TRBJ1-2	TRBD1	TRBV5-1	CASSSEPQGAQTNYGYTF	TGCGCCAGCAGCTCCGAGCCTCAGGGGGCGCAAACTAACTATGGCTACACCTTC
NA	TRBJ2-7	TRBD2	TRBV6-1	CASSEAVGWGGQYF	TGTGCCAGCAGTGAAGCCGTAGGGTGGGGGGGGCAGTACTTC
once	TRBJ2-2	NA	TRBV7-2	CASTPGFTGELFF	TGTGCCAGCACCCCTGGCTTCACCGGGGAGCTGTTTTTT
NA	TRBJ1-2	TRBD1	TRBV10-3	CAISEDRDRVYGYTF	TGTGCCATCAGTGAGGACCGGGACAGGGTCTATGGCTACACCTTC